Here is one T cell receptor (beta chain) with its context. The source of the sample is a study of blood T cell repertoires in COVID-19. In the study overall: Material from acute and convalescent COVID-19 was sourced from the United States, Italy and Spain. Sources were T cells, B-cell-depleted T cells, or PBMCs; the material itself was cDNA or gDNA.

V was shortened by 6 bases and J by 0 bases, with 13 bases between the two germline ends. This CDR3 contains 16 residues. Germline V gives CDR1 SGHKS, CDR2 YYEKEE (reference sequence). Authors' processing steps: Amplifying reference gene primers gave estimates of nucleated cell counts. The data were produced by immunoSEQ multiplex PCR, yet TCRdb's version contains in-frame clones alone and is incomplete. Clone size and V and J calls were adopted from that table, with D and trimming inferred from the DNA. This table holds 100,000 or so clones, 80% to 85% found once. Sequencing was done on a sample of peripheral blood. The rearrangement uses TRBV5-5 and TRBJ2-6; tentative D call: TRBD2 (5 bases). The sequence was obtained from an elderly woman with acute or convalescent COVID-19. CDR3 sequence reads: CASTLDGGSGANVLTF. The CDR3, as DNA: TGTGCCAGCACCCTTGACGGAGGCTCTGGGGCCAACGTCCTGACTTTC.